This TCR beta chain comes out of a study of beta chain features in type 1 diabetes. Whole-study context: The number of sorted cells examined across all samples was roughly 100,000,000.

The CDR3 extends over 15 amino acids. Trimming cost V 0 bases and J 3 bases; bases outside gene matches: 1. Per the germline V gene, CDR1 is LGHNA and CDR2 is YNFKEQ. Only a few counts were recorded for this clone. The antigen is unknown. Sorting gave populations that all exceeded 95% purity. Study-wide findings and caveats: In every one of the four CD4+ subsets, TCRB CDR3s were moderately but significantly shorter in Type 1 diabetes patients. In type 1 diabetes patients, VDJ junctions had fewer insertions; deletions at these junctions were more frequent. The influence of HLA type on TCRB rearrangement stayed undetermined.

As every portion of the isolated RNA was reverse transcribed, the sequencing read expressed TCRB transcripts. Sequencing used immunoSEQ multiplex PCR; TCRdb keeps in-frame clones, though not all of them. Of under 200,000 clones listed, 6.5% to 8.5% were seen once; the top ten hold 0.54%. The chain recombines TRBV4-2 with TRBJ2-7; 11 bases are a match to TRBD2. The receptor was derived from a woman in her late teens or twenties with type 1 diabetes. The source material was central memory CD4+ T cells from blood. The CDR3 bases are TGTGCCAGCAGCCAAGATAGCGGGGGGGGCTACGAGCAGTACTTC. This codes for CASSQDSGGGYEQYF.